This record concerns one TCR beta chain sequence. Its specificity is unknown. The ends were cut back, 5 bases at V and 5 bases at J, with 13 bases in the middle. Germline V gene data show CDR1 as SGHVS and CDR2 as FNYEAQ. The CDR3 consists of 14 residues. The sample comes from a study of PD-L1 blockade in urothelial cancer. Overall study findings and caveats: Below-median pretreatment blood TCR clonality was associated with improved progression-free and overall survival.

Clones were sequenced by immunoSEQ multiplex PCR, and TCRdb holds only the in-frame ones, with some missing. Altogether around 35,000 clones are present, 75% to 90% being singletons, with the ten largest covering 15% to 17%. Noted time point: pretreatment peripheral blood. Patient disease was locally advanced or metastatic urothelial carcinoma. The chain recombines TRBV7-6 with TRBJ1-5, with a tentative D call TRBD1 (5 bases). Sample: PBMCs, taken around atezolizumab (anti-PD-L1) treatment. This TCR was recovered from a man in his sixties with urothelial cancer. The DNA for the CDR3 is TGTGCCAGCAGCCCACAAGACAGCCATCAGCCCCAGCATTTT. Protein: CASSPQDSHQPQHF.